This T cell receptor beta chain was documented in a study of blood T cells in healthy people across ages. V dropped 5 bases and J dropped 2 bases, with 14 bases sitting between them. The length of the CDR3 is 15 residues. CDR1 and CDR2 (germline): MNHEY, SMNVEV (reference sequence). Through a sample-barcoded 5' primer and a J-beta primer mix, a second PCR was run for roughly 6 to 11 cycles. Tags on each cDNA molecule came from a template-switch adaptor with 12 random nucleotides. Every individual sample yielded 2.5 million or more paired-end reads (each containing CDR3). TCRdb reprocessed the 5' RACE reads via MiXCR and lists one record per CDR3 protein. The table has around 1.1 million distinct CDR3 sequences, under 40% seen once; the top ten hold around 13%. This clonotype has more than one count but fewer than ten.

V and J are TRBV27 and TRBJ2-3; no reliable D call. The sequence was obtained from a man younger than 30 in good health. Sequencing was done on a sample of blood. CDR3 residues: CASSRGPRSTDTQYF. The CDR3 DNA sequence: TGTGCCAGCAGTCGTGGACCGAGGTCCACAGATACGCAGTATTTT.